This passage covers 21 T cell receptor beta chains from one sample sequenced in a study of early T cells in non-severe SARS-CoV-2 infection. MiXCR, run by TCRdb on the 5' RACE reads, gives a single entry per CDR3 protein. The sample has tens of thousands of distinct CDR3 sequences; around 12% are singletons. Material for sequencing was whole blood. The receptors here all came from an adult who was a healthcare worker with PCR-confirmed SARS-CoV-2 infection or an uninfected control (not recorded which).

This clonotype occurred a few times. The chain employs TRBV7-3 and TRBJ2-6; 11 positions agree with TRBD2. The CDR3 runs 18 residues. The trim removed 5 bases at V and 0 bases at J, leaving 6 bases unmatched. Germline assignment: CDR1 SGHTA and CDR2 FQGTGA. The CDR3, as DNA: TGTGCCAGCAGCCCCGGACTAGCGGGCCACTCTGGGGCCAACGTCCTGACTTTC. Its translation is CASSPGLAGHSGANVLTF.

The table lists this clonotype with many counts. The rearrangement links TRBV18 to TRBJ1-5, with TRBD1 identical over 8 bases. V lost 4 bases to trimming and J lost 3 bases; unmatched junction nucleotides: 5. CDR1 is KGHSH and CDR2 is LQKENI in the germline V gene. This CDR3 is 15 amino acids long. The CDR3 sequence is CASSQGQVINQPQHF. CDR3 bases: TGTGCCAGCTCACAGGGACAGGTTATCAATCAGCCCCAGCATTTT.

V usage is TRBV28 and J usage is TRBJ2-2; 14 bases match TRBD2. The CDR3 totals 15 residues. Trimming removed 6 bases from V and 6 bases from J; junction bases left unmatched: 3. Germline values: CDR1 MDHEN, CDR2 SYDVKM. The CDR3 nucleotides are TGTGCCAGCAGGGGACTAGCGGGAGTGTCCGGGGAGCTGTTTTTT. Translation: CASRGLAGVSGELFF.

The rearrangement joins TRBV28 to TRBJ2-5; the D gene is possibly TRBD2 (5 bases). The V gene lost 2 bases and the J gene lost 4 bases, with 11 bases spanning the gap. CDR3 length: 14 amino acids. Germline loops: CDR1 MDHEN, CDR2 SYDVKM. The CDR3, as DNA: TGTGCCAGCAGTTTACCTGGACTTTTAGAGACCCAGTACTTC. Its protein is CASSLPGLLETQYF.

This clonotype was counted ten times or more. The chain carries TRBV18 and TRBJ1-5; D gene uncertain. The germline CDR1 and CDR2 sequences are KGHSH and LQKENI. The CDR3 covers 14 residues. V was shortened by 4 bases and J by 2 bases, with 9 bases between the two germline ends. CDR3: CASSQGKGNQPQHF. The CDR3 DNA reads TGTGCCAGCTCACAGGGTAAGGGCAATCAGCCCCAGCATTTT.

The chain links TRBV29-1 to TRBJ1-1; D call uncertain. CDR1 and CDR2 from the germline V gene are SQVTM and ANQGSEA. The ends were cut back, 8 bases at V and 4 bases at J, with 14 bases in the middle. The CDR3 has 12 amino acids. This CDR3 reads CSCRGLFTEAFF. The CDR3 DNA reads as TGCAGCTGTCGGGGTTTATTCACTGAAGCTTTCTTT.

This clonotype was observed a handful of times. The chain employs TRBV20-1 and TRBJ2-3, with 7 bases identical to TRBD2. Per the germline V gene, CDR1 is DFQATT and CDR2 is SNEGSKA (reference sequence). The CDR3 is 11 amino acids. The CDR3: CTAGVGGTQYF. CDR3 sequence (DNA): TGCACGGCGGGGGTAGGTGGTACGCAGTATTTT.

This clonotype was recorded many times. The gene calls are TRBV19 and TRBJ2-2; D is ambiguous. The CDR3 extends over 15 amino acids. Germline V gives CDR1 LNHDA, CDR2 SQIVND (reference sequence). V was pared by 1 base and J by 4 bases, with 10 bases between. The CDR3 nucleotides read TGTGCCAGTAGTATAGTCACAGCAGCCACCGGGGAGCTGTTTTTT. Translating it yields CASSIVTAATGELFF.

This clonotype was counted only a few times. The rearrangement joins TRBV5-1 to TRBJ1-4, with unresolved D. The length of the CDR3 is 14 residues. V dropped 5 bases and J dropped 0 bases, with 8 bases sitting between them. Per germline, CDR1 SGHRS and CDR2 YFSETQ. The CDR3 region is CASSRRATNEKLFF. The DNA of the CDR3 is TGCGCCAGCAGTCGTCGGGCAACTAATGAAAAACTGTTTTTT.

This clonotype was observed many times. The V gene is TRBV7-4, the J gene TRBJ2-4, with D possibly matching TRBD2 (5 bases). Between the trimmed V and J ends, which lost 5 bases and 0 bases, there was a span of 17 bases. There are 17 residues in the CDR3. CDR1 is SGHVT and CDR2 is SQSDAQ in the germline V gene. The CDR3 region has the DNA TGTGCCAGCAGCCTAGAAGGTGGCGGGTTAGCCAAAAACATTCAGTACTTC. Its translation is CASSLEGGGLAKNIQYF.

The chain couples TRBV5-1 to TRBJ2-3; D might be TRBD1 or TRBD2, each matching 5 bases. Deletions cut 1 base from V and 2 bases from J, with 8 bases between. CDR3 length equals 14 residues. Germline V gives CDR1 SGHRS, CDR2 YFSETQ. The CDR3 is CASSLQGPTDTQYF. The CDR3 DNA sequence: TGCGCCAGCAGCTTGCAGGGACCCACAGATACGCAGTATTTT.

In this sample, this clonotype turned up a few times. The J gene is TRBJ2-1, the V gene TRBV27; 10 bases map to TRBD1. Germline values: CDR1 MNHEY, CDR2 SMNVEV (reference sequence). The V segment lost 3 bases and the J segment 5 bases; nucleotides outside the gene matches: 4. The CDR3 totals 15 residues. CDR3 sequence reads: CASSFWDRGNNEQFF. Here the CDR3 DNA reads TGTGCCAGCAGTTTCTGGGACAGGGGCAACAATGAGCAGTTCTTC.

V usage is TRBV10-3 and J usage is TRBJ2-1; 9 bases align to TRBD1. Per germline, CDR1 ENHRY and CDR2 SYGVKD. Trimming took 4 bases from V and 8 from J; bases not matched to a gene: 9. CDR3 length: 15 residues. The CDR3 spells CAISGRDRDGDEQFF. CDR3 bases: TGTGCCATCAGTGGCCGGGACAGGGATGGCGATGAGCAGTTCTTC.

The rearrangement joins TRBV29-1 to TRBJ2-3; D perhaps matches TRBD2 (5 bases). Deletions cut 7 bases from V and 5 bases from J, with 10 bases between. This CDR3 comprises 11 residues. Germline values: CDR1 SQVTM, CDR2 ANQGSEA. The CDR3 here is CSAPRGDTQYF. CDR3 nucleotides: TGCAGCGCCCCCCGGGGAGATACGCAGTATTTT.

This clonotype came up a few times. This chain connects TRBV11-3 to TRBJ2-3; the match to TRBD2 covers 10 bases. The V segment lost 2 bases and the J segment 5 bases; nucleotides outside the gene matches: 4. CDR3 size: 15 residues. Germline V CDR1 and CDR2: SGHNT, YENEEA. The CDR3 is CASSLPAGGQDTQYF. The DNA for the CDR3 is TGTGCCAGCAGCTTACCAGCGGGAGGGCAAGATACGCAGTATTTT.

This chain uses TRBV7-3 with TRBJ2-2, with 7 positions matching TRBD1. This CDR3 has 16 amino acids. Germline V gene data show CDR1 as SGHTA and CDR2 as FQGTGA. V lost 3 bases to trimming and J lost 5 bases; unmatched junction nucleotides: 9. The CDR3 DNA reads as TGTGCCAGCAGCTTTCAACAGGGGACAGTGACCGGGGAGCTGTTTTTT. Its translation: CASSFQQGTVTGELFF.

The table lists this clonotype with many counts. The gene calls are TRBV7-9 and TRBJ2-5; D tentatively reads TRBD1 or TRBD2 (5 bases each). V gave up 2 bases and J gave up 5 bases, with 15 bases separating them. Germline V gene lookup returns CDR1 SEHNR and CDR2 FQNEAQ (reference sequence). This CDR3 is built from 15 residues. The CDR3 spells CASSLPRGRGETQYF. CDR3 coding DNA: TGTGCCAGCAGCTTACCTCGGGGACGCGGGGAGACCCAGTACTTC.

With respect to this clonotype: This clone may be a read error of a much larger clone one base away. The V call is TRBV28, the J call TRBJ2-7, with D perhaps matching TRBD2 (6 bases). Trimming shortened V by 5 bases and J by 2 bases, and 13 bases separated the two germline ends. Germline assignment: CDR1 MDHEN and CDR2 SYDVKM. This CDR3 is built from 14 residues. CDR3 coding DNA: TGTGCCAGCAGTCCACCCGGGAGCCCCTACGAGCAGTACTTC. Amino acid sequence: CASSPPGSPYEQYF.

The V call is TRBV19, the J call TRBJ2-7; D gene unclear. The germline CDR1 and CDR2 sequences are LNHDA and SQIVND (reference sequence). The CDR3 is made up of 14 amino acids. V gave up 2 bases and J gave up 2 bases, with 10 bases separating them. DNA for the CDR3: TGTGCCAGTAGTATACAACCGGGCCCCTACGAGCAGTACTTC. Protein sequence: CASSIQPGPYEQYF.

The rearrangement uses TRBV5-5 and TRBJ2-1; D not resolved. The V gene's germline CDR1 is SGHKS and CDR2 YYEKEE (reference sequence). The CDR3 is made up of 15 amino acids. V lost 4 bases and J 5 bases, leaving 16 bases between the germline ends. The CDR3 loop is CASSRTTRVNNEQFF. In DNA form, the CDR3 reads TGTGCCAGCAGCCGTACGACAAGGGTGAACAATGAGCAGTTCTTC.

This clonotype was detected a few times. The V and J genes are TRBV20-1 and TRBJ1-1; TRBD1 matches at 9 bases. The CDR3 has 14 residues. V gave up 2 bases and J gave up 5 bases; unmatched junction bases: 6. Looked up from germline, CDR1 is DFQATT and CDR2 is SNEGSKA (reference sequence). The CDR3 region is CSARKQGAPTEAFF. CDR3 nucleotides: TGCAGTGCTAGAAAACAGGGGGCGCCGACTGAAGCTTTCTTT.